Listed below are T cell receptor beta chains from one sample, sequenced in a study of blood T cell repertoires in COVID-19. Clones were sequenced by immunoSEQ multiplex PCR, and TCRdb holds only the in-frame ones, with some missing. This sample has approximately 190,000 clones, with over 75% found just once. What was sequenced was peripheral blood. These receptors were obtained from a middle-aged man with acute or convalescent COVID-19. CDR3s include the opening cysteine and the closing phenylalanine or tryptophan. Fields, in order: clone size, J gene, D gene, V gene, CDR3 protein, CDR3 DNA. D genes are given only for firm matches. Only some rows state a clone size, as once, few, many or a class for expanded clones.

.,TRBJ1-4,.,TRBV29-1,CSVVDINEKLFF,TGCAGCGTTGTGGACATTAATGAAAAACTGTTTTTT
.,TRBJ1-6,TRBD1,TRBV9,CASSLGQSGNSPLHF,TGTGCCAGCAGCCTGGGACAGTCGGGTAATTCACCCCTCCACTTT
.,TRBJ1-5,.,TRBV28,CASSFSRSNQPQHF,TGTGCCAGCAGTTTCTCCAGGAGCAATCAGCCCCAGCATTTT
.,TRBJ2-5,.,TRBV6-5,CASKETVKETQYF,TGTGCCAGCAAAGAGACAGTAAAAGAGACCCAGTACTTC
.,TRBJ1-2,.,TRBV6-5,CASSYSRPGYGYTF,TGTGCCAGCAGTTACTCCAGGCCCGGCTATGGCTACACCTTC
.,TRBJ2-7,.,TRBV2,CASRRPGSYEQYF,TGTGCCAGCAGGCGTCCAGGCTCCTACGAGCAGTACTTC
.,TRBJ2-1,.,TRBV6-2/TRBV6-3,CASSLSSGGNYNEQFF,TGTGCCAGCAGCCTTTCCTCTGGCGGAAACTACAATGAGCAGTTCTTC
.,TRBJ2-1,TRBD2,TRBV7-2,CASSVRRALAGGYNEQFF,TGTGCCAGCAGCGTCCGTAGGGCCCTTGCGGGAGGGTACAATGAGCAGTTCTTC
.,TRBJ2-1,.,TRBV21-1,CASSGADRVGNEQFF,TGTGCCAGCAGCGGAGCCGACAGGGTGGGGAATGAGCAGTTCTTC
.,TRBJ2-5,.,TRBV28,CASSRPGETQYF,TGTGCCAGCAGTAGACCCGGGGAGACCCAGTACTTC
.,TRBJ1-2,TRBD1,TRBV2,CASRDRVAGVGYTF,TGTGCCAGCAGGGACAGGGTGGCGGGTGTTGGCTACACCTTC
.,TRBJ1-4,.,TRBV28,CASSQRRVTNEKLFF,TGTGCCAGCAGTCAACGTCGCGTAACTAATGAAAAACTGTTTTTT
.,TRBJ2-1,.,TRBV27,CASSLSSSNEQFF,TGTGCCAGCAGTTTATCGTCCAGCAATGAGCAGTTCTTC
.,TRBJ1-4,TRBD1,TRBV11-2,CASSPRTGTATNEKLFF,TGTGCCAGCAGCCCAAGGACAGGAACCGCAACTAATGAAAAACTGTTTTTT
.,TRBJ2-7,.,TRBV28,CASRGAPYEQYF,TGTGCCAGCAGGGGGGCTCCCTACGAGCAGTACTTC
once,TRBJ2-3,TRBD2,TRBV28,CASSLSGGRGTDTQYF,TGTGCCAGCAGTTTATCTGGCGGGAGGGGCACAGATACGCAGTATTTT
once,TRBJ2-7,.,TRBV5-5,CASSFGRGGYYEQYF,TGTGCCAGCAGCTTCGGTCGAGGGGGTTACTACGAGCAGTACTTC
.,TRBJ2-5,.,TRBV10-2,CASSEWGDAETQYF,TGCGCCAGCAGTGAGTGGGGGGATGCAGAGACCCAGTACTTC
.,TRBJ2-5,.,TRBV2,CASSERGLGAQYF,TGTGCCAGCAGTGAAAGGGGGTTGGGGGCCCAGTACTTC
once,TRBJ2-1,TRBD2,TRBV7-3,CASSLRLAGPNEQFF,TGTGCCAGCAGCTTAAGACTAGCGGGGCCCAATGAGCAGTTCTTC